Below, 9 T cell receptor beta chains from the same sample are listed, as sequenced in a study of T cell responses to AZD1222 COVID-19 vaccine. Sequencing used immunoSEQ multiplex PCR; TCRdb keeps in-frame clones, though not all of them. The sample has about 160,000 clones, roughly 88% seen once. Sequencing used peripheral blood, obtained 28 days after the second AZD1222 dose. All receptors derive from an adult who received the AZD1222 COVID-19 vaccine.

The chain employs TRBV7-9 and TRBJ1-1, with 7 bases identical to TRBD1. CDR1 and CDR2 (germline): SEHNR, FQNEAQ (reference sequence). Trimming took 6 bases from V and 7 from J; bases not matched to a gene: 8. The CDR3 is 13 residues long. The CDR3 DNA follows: TGTGCCAGCAGGTTTCAGGGGGACGGTGAAGCTTTCTTT. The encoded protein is CASRFQGDGEAFF.

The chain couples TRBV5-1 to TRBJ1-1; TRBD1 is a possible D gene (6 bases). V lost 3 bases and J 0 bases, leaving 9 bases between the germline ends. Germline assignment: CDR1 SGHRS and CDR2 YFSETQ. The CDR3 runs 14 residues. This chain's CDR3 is CASSYGQLNTEAFF. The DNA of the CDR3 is TGCGCCAGCAGCTACGGACAGTTGAACACTGAAGCTTTCTTT.

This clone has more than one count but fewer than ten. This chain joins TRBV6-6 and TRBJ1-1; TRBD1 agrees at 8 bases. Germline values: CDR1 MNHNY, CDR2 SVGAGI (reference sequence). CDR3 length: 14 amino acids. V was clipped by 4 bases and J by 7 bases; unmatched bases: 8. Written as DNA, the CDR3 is TGTGCCAGCAGTTGGGTGGGGGGGACAGGTGAAGCTTTCTTT. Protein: CASSWVGGTGEAFF.

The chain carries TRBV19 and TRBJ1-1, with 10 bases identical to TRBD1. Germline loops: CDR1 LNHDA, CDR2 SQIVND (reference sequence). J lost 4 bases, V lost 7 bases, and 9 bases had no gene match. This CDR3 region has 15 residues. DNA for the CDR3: TGTGCCAGTACCATCTTTGGACAGGGGGGCACTGAAGCTTTCTTT. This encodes CASTIFGQGGTEAFF.

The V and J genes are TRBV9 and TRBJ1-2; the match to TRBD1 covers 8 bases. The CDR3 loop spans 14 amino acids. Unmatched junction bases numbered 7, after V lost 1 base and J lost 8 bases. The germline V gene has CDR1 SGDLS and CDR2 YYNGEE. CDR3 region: CASSVIGQGIGYTF. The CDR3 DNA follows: TGTGCCAGCAGCGTAATAGGACAGGGAATCGGCTACACCTTC.

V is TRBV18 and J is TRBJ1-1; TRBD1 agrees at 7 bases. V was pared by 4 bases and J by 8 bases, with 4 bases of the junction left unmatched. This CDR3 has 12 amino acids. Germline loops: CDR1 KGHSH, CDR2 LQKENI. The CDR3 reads CASSRQGGEAFF. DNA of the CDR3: TGTGCCAGCTCACGACAGGGAGGAGAAGCTTTCTTT.

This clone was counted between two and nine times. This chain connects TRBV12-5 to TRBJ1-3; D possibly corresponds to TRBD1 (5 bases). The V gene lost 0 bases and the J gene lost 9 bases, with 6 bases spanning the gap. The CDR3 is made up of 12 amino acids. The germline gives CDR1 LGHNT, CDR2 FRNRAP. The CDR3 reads CASGLVDSTIYF. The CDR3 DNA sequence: TGTGCTAGTGGTTTGGTCGACAGCACCATATATTTT. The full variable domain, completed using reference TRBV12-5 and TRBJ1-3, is DARVTQTPRHKVTEMGQEVTMRCQPILGHNTVFWYRQTMMQGLELLAYFRNRAPLDDSGMPKDRFSAEMPDATLATLKIQPSEPRDSAVYFCASGLVDSTIYFGEGSWLTVV.

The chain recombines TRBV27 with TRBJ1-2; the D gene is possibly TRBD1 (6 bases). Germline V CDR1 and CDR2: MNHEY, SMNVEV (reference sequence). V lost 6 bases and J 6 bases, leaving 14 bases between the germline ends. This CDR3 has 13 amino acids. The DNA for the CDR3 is TGTGCCAGCAGGGGGTCACAGGGCGATGGCTACACCTTC. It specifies CASRGSQGDGYTF.

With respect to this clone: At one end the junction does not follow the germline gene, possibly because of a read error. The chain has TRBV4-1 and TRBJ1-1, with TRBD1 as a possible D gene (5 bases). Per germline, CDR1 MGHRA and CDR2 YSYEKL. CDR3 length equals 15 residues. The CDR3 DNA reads TGCGCCAGCCGCCAACCGGGGGGTAGGAAGACTGAAGCTTTCTTT. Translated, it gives CASRQPGGRKTEAFF.